The rows below give T cell receptor beta chains drawn from one sample of a study of blood T cell repertoires in COVID-19. The table came from immunoSEQ multiplex PCR; TCRdb's copy has only in-frame clones and leaves some out. This sample carries about 250,000 clones, around 90% of them seen once, and the ten largest clones take roughly 3%. Sequenced input: peripheral blood. These receptors all stem from a man between 18 and 35 years old with active or convalescent COVID-19. Each CDR3 is given with its conserved first and last residue. Rows may omit the clone size; those that give it use once, few, many or a size class.

V gene: TRBV7-2
clone size: once
CDR3 protein: CASSTWTGGNTEAFF

V gene: TRBV5-1
clone size: .
CDR3 protein: CASSLGTGITLNPLNEKLFF

V gene: TRBV28
clone size: .
CDR3 protein: CASSLTYAGDYGYTF

V gene: TRBV9
clone size: .
CDR3 protein: CASSVRGTFTYEQYF

V gene: TRBV27
clone size: .
CDR3 protein: CASGLAGPYNEQFF

V gene: TRBV15
clone size: .
CDR3 protein: CATSMGLAVLGELFF

V gene: TRBV6-5
clone size: .
CDR3 protein: CASRRQGTHEQYF

V gene: TRBV5-1
clone size: .
CDR3 protein: CASSLGLAGVNEQFF

V gene: TRBV24-1
clone size: once
CDR3 protein: CATSDPGTGIYEQYF

V gene: TRBV5-4
clone size: .
CDR3 protein: CASSSATTGGEQYF

V gene: TRBV23-1
clone size: .
CDR3 protein: CASSHLVSGAGRAYSYEQYF

V gene: TRBV2
clone size: .
CDR3 protein: CASSLDVGAEQYF

V gene: TRBV7-8
clone size: once
CDR3 protein: CASSSFGDFDNEQFF

V gene: TRBV11-2
clone size: .
CDR3 protein: CASSSRQGLDYGYTF

V gene: TRBV2
clone size: .
CDR3 protein: CASILADTQYF

V gene: TRBV4-1
clone size: .
CDR3 protein: CASSQGQNYEQYF

V gene: TRBV13
clone size: few
CDR3 protein: CASSLDGNQPQHF

V gene: TRBV4-2
clone size: .
CDR3 protein: CASSQVEREGTQYF

V gene: TRBV12-3/TRBV12-4
clone size: .
CDR3 protein: CASNRGGGGYTF

V gene: TRBV5-4
clone size: .
CDR3 protein: CASSWSTKRTTGELFF

V gene: TRBV28
clone size: .
CDR3 protein: CASSLLGTGSNQPQHF

V gene: TRBV13
clone size: .
CDR3 protein: CASSSAEGSSGNTIYF

V gene: TRBV14
clone size: .
CDR3 protein: CASSQELSQDTQYF

V gene: TRBV19
clone size: once
CDR3 protein: CASRPQGAPNYGYTF

V gene: TRBV9
clone size: .
CDR3 protein: CASSVRDSSGNTIYF

V gene: TRBV5-6
clone size: .
CDR3 protein: CAGQAGGLMNTEAFF

V gene: TRBV10-3
clone size: .
CDR3 protein: CATLGQGAAANYGYTF

V gene: TRBV27
clone size: once
CDR3 protein: CASSLGKGSGAAGIYEQYF

V gene: TRBV16
clone size: .
CDR3 protein: CASALTGDTEAFF